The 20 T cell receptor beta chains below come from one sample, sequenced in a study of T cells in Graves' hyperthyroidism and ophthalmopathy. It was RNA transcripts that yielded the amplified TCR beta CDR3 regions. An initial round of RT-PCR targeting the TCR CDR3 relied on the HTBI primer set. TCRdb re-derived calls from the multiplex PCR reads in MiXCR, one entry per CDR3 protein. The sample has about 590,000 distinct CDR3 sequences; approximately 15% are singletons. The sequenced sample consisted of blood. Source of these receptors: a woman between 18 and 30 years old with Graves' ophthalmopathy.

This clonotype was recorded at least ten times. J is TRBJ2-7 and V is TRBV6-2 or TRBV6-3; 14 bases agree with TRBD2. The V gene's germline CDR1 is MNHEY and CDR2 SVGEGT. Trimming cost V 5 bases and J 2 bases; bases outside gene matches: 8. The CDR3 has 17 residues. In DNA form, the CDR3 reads TGTGCCAGCAGTAGGACCGGGACTAGCGGGAGTCCCTACGAGCAGTACTTC. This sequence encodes CASSRTGTSGSPYEQYF.

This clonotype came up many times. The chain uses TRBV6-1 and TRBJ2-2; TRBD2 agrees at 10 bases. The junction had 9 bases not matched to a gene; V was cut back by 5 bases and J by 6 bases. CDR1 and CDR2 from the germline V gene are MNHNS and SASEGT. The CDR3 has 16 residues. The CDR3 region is CASSMRQSGRAGELFF. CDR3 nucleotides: TGTGCCAGCAGTATGAGACAAAGCGGGAGGGCCGGGGAGCTGTTTTTT.

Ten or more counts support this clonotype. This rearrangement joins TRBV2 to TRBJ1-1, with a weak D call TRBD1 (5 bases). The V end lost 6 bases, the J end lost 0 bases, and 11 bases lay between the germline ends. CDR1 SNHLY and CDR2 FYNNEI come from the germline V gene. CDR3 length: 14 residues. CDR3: CASREQVLNTEAFF. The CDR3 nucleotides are TGTGCCAGCAGAGAACAGGTTTTGAACACTGAAGCTTTCTTT.

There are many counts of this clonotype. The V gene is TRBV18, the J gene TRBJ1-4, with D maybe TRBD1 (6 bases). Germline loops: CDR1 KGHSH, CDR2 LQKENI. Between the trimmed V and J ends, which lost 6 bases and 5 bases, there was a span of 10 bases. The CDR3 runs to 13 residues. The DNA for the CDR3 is TGTGCCAGCTCGGGACAAAAAAATGAAAAACTGTTTTTT. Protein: CASSGQKNEKLFF.

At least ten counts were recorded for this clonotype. The CDR3 region has the DNA TGTGCCAGCAGCTTAGATGATCGCGGGGCCTACGAGCAGTACTTC. Protein: CASSLDDRGAYEQYF. The V gene is TRBV11-3, the J gene TRBJ2-7, with D perhaps TRBD2 (6 bases). The V end lost 0 bases, the J end lost 2 bases, and 11 bases lay between the germline ends. The CDR3 runs 15 residues. The V gene's germline CDR1 is SGHNT and CDR2 YENEEA.

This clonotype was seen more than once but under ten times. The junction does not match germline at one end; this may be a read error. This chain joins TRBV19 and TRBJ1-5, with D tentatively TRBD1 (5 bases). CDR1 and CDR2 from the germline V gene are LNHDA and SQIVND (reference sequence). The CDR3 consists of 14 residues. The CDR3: CASTSGTANQLQHF. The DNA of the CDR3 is TGTGCCAGTACCTCCGGGACGGCCAATCAGCTCCAGCATTTT.

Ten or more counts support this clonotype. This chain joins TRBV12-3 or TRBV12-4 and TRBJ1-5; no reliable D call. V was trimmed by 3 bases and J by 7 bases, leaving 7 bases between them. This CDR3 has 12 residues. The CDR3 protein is CASSFTSQPQHF. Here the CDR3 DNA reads TGTGCCAGCAGTTTTACGAGCCAGCCCCAGCATTTT.

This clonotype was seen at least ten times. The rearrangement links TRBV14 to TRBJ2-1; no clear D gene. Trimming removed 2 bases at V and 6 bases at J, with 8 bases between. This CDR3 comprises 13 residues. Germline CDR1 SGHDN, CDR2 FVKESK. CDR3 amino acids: CASSQTSTNEQFF. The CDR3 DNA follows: TGTGCCAGCAGCCAAACGTCCACCAATGAGCAGTTCTTC.

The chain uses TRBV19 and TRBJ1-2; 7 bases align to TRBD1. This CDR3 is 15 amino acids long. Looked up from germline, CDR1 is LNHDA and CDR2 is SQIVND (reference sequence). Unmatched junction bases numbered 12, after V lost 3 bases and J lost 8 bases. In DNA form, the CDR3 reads TGTGCCAGTAGTATTATTATTGGACAGGCGGGCGGCTACACCTTC. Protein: CASSIIIGQAGGYTF.

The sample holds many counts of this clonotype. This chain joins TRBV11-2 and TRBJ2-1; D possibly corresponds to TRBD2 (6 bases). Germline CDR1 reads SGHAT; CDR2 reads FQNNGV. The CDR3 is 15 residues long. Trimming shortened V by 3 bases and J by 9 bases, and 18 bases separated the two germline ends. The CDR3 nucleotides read TGTGCCAGCAGCTTTCCAGTGGGAGAGGGAGGTGAGCAGTTCTTC. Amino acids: CASSFPVGEGGEQFF.

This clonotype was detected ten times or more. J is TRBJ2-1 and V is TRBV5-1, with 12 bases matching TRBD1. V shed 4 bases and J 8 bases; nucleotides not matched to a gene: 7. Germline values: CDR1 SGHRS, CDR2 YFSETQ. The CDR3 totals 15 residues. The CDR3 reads CASSRSGTGGDEQFF. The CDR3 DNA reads TGCGCCAGCAGCCGATCCGGGACAGGGGGCGATGAGCAGTTCTTC. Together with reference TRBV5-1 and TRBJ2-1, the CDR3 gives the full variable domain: KAGVTQTPRYLIKTRGQQVTLSCSPISGHRSVSWYQQTPGQGLQFLFEYFSETQRNKGNFPGRFSGRQFSNSRSEMNVSTLELGDSALYLCASSRSGTGGDEQFFGPGTRLTVL.

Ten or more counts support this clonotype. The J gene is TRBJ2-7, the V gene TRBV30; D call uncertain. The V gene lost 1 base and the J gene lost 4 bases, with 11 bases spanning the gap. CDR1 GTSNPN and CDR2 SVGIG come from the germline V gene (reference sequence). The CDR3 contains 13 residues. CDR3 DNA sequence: TGTGCCTGGAGTGGCGGAGACTCTTACGAGCAGTACTTC. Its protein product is CAWSGGDSYEQYF.

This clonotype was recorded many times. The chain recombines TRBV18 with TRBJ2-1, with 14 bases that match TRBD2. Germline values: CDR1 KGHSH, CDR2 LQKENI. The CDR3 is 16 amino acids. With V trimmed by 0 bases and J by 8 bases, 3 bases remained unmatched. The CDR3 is CASSPPGLAGVHEQFF. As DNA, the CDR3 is TGTGCCAGCTCACCACCGGGACTAGCGGGAGTCCATGAGCAGTTCTTC.

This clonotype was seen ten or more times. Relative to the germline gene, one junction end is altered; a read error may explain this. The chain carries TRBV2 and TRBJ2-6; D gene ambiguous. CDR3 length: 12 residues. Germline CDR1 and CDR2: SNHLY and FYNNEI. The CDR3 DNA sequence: TGTGCCAGCAGTGTCCGGGCCAGCGTCCTGACTTTC. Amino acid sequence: CASSVRASVLTF.

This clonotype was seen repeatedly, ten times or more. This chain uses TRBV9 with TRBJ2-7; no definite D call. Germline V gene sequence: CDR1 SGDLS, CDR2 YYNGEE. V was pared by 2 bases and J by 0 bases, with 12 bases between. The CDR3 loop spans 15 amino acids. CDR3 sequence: CASSVDWSSSYEQYF. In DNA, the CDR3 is TGTGCCAGCAGCGTTGACTGGTCATCCTCCTACGAGCAGTACTTC.

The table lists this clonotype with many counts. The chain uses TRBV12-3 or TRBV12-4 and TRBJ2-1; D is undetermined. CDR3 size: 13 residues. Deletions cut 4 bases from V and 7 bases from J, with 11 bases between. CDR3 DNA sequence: TGTGCCAGCAGTTCCAAGATACGAAATGAGCAGTTCTTC. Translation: CASSSKIRNEQFF.

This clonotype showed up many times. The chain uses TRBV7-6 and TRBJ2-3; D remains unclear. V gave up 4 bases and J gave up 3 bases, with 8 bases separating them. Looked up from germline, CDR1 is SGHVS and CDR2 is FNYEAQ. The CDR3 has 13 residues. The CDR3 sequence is CASSSWTTDTQYF. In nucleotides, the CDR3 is TGTGCCAGCAGCTCCTGGACGACAGATACGCAGTATTTT. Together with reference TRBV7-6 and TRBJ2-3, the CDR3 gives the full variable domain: GAGVSQSPRYKVTKRGQDVALRCDPISGHVSLYWYRQALGQGPEFLTYFNYEAQQDKSGLPNDRFSAERPEGSISTLTIQRTEQRDSAMYRCASSSWTTDTQYFGPGTRLTVL.

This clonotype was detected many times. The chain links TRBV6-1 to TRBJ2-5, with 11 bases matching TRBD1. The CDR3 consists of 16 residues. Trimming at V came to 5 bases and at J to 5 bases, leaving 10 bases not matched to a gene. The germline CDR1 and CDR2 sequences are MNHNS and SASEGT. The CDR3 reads CASSLRTGGATETQYF. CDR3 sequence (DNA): TGTGCCAGCAGTCTCCGGACAGGGGGCGCGACGGAGACCCAGTACTTC.

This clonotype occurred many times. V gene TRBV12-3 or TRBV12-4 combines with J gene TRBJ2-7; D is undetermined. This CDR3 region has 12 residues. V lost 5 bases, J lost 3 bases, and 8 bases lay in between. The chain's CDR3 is CASSPSDYEQYF. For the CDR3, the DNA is TGTGCCAGCAGTCCATCAGACTACGAGCAGTACTTC.

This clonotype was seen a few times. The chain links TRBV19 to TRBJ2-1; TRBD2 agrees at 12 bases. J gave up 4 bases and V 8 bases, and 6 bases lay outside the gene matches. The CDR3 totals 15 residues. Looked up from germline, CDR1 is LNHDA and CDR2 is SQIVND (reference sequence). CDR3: CASGDGLAGYNEQFF. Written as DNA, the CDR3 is TGTGCCAGTGGAGATGGACTAGCGGGATACAATGAGCAGTTCTTC.